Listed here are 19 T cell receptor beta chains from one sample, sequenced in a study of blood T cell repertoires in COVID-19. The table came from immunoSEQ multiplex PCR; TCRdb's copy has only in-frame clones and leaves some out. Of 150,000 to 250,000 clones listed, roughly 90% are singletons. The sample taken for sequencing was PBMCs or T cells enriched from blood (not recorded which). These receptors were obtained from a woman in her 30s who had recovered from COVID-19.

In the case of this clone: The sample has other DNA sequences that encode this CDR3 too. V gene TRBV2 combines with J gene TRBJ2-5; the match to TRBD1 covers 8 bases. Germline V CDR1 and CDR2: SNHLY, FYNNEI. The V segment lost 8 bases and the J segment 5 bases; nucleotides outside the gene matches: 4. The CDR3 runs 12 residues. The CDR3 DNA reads TGTGCCAGCCAGGGGGCGGGGGAGACCCAGTACTTC. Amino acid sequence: CASQGAGETQYF.

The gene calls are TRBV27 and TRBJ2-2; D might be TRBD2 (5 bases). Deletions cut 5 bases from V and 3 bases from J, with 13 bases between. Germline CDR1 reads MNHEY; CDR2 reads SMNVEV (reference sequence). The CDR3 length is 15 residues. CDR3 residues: CASSRTRVDTGELFF. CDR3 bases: TGTGCCAGCAGTCGGACGCGGGTTGACACCGGGGAGCTGTTTTTT.

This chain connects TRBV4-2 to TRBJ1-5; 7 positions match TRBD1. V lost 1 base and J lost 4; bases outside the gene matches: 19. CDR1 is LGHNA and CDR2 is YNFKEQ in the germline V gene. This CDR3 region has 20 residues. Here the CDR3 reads CASSQAQDTGQLHLNQPQHF. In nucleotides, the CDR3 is TGTGCCAGCAGCCAAGCTCAAGATACGGGACAGCTCCATCTTAATCAGCCCCAGCATTTT.

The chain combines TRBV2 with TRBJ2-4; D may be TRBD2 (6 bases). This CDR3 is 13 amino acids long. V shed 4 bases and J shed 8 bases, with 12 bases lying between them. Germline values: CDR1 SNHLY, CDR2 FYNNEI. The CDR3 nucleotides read TGTGCCAGCAGTGCCAGATTAGCGGACATTCAGTACTTC. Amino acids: CASSARLADIQYF.

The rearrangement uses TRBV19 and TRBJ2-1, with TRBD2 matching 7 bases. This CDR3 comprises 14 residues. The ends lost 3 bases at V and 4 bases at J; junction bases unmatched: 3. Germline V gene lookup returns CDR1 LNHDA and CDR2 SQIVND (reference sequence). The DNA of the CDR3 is TGTGCCAGTAGTATCAGCGGGGTATACAATGAGCAGTTCTTC. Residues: CASSISGVYNEQFF.

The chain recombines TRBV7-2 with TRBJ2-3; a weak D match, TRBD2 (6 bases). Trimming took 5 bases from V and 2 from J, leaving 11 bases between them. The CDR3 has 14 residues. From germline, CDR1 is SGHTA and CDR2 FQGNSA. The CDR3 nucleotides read TGTGCCAGCAGCGTTAGCGGCTCCACAGATACGCAGTATTTT. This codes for CASSVSGSTDTQYF.

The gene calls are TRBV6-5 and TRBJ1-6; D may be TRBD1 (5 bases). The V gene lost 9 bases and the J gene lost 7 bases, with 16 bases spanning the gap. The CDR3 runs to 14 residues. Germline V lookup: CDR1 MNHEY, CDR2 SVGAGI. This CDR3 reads CASQPTAKNSPLHF. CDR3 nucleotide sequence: TGTGCCAGTCAACCGACAGCTAAAAATTCACCCCTCCACTTT.

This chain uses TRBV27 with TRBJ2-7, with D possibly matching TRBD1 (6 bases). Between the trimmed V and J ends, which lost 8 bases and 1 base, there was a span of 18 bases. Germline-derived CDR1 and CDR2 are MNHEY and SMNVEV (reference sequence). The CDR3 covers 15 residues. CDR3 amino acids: CASSARDISSYEQYF. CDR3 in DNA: TGTGCCAGCTCCGCCAGGGACATCTCTTCCTACGAGCAGTACTTC.

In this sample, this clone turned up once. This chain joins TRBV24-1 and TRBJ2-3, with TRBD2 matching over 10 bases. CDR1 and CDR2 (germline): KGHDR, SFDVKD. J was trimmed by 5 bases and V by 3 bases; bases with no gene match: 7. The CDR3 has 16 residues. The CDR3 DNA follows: TGTGCCACCAGTGATCGAGCGGGAGGGCCAGGAGATACGCAGTATTTT. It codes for CATSDRAGGPGDTQYF.

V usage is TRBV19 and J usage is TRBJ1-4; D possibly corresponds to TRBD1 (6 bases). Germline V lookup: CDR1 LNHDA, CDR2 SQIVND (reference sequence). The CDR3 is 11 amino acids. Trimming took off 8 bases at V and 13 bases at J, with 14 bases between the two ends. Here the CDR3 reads CASAVGAGLFF. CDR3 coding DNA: TGTGCCAGTGCCGTGGGGGCAGGACTGTTTTTT.

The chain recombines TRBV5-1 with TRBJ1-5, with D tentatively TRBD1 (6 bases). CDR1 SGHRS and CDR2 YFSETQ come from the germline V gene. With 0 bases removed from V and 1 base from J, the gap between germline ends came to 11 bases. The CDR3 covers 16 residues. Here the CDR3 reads CASSLGGGGSNQPQHF. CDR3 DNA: TGCGCCAGCAGCTTGGGGGGAGGGGGAAGCAATCAGCCCCAGCATTTT.

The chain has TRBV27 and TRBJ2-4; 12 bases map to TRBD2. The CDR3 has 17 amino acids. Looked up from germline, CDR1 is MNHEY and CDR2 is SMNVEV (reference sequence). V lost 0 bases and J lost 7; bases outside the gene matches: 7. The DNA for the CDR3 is TGTGCCAGCAGTTTATCGGCTAGCGGGGGGGCTGGGAACATTCAGTACTTC. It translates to CASSLSASGGAGNIQYF.

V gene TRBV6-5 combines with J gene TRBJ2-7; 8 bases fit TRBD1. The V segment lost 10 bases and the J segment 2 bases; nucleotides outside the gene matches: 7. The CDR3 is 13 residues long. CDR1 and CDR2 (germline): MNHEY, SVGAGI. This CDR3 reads CAIRDRQTYEQYF. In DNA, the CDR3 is TGTGCCATACGGGACAGGCAAACCTACGAGCAGTACTTC.

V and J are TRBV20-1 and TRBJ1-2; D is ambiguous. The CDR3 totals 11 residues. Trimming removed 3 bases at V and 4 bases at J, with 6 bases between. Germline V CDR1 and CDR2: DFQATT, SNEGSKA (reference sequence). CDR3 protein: CSARGSYGYTF. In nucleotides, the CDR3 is TGCAGTGCTAGGGGCAGCTATGGCTACACCTTC.

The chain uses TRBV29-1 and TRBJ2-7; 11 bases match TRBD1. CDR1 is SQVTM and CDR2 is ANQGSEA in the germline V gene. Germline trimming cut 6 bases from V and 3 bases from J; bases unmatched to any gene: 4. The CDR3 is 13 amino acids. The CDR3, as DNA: TGCAGCGTCCCCGGGACAGGGGGCTACGAGCAGTACTTC. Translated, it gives CSVPGTGGYEQYF.

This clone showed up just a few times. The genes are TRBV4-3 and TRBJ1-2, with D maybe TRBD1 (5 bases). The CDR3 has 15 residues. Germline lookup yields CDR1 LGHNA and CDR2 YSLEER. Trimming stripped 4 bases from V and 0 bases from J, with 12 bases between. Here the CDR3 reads CASSLAGRTNYGYTF. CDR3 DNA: TGCGCCAGCAGCCTCGCGGGACGCACTAACTATGGCTACACCTTC.

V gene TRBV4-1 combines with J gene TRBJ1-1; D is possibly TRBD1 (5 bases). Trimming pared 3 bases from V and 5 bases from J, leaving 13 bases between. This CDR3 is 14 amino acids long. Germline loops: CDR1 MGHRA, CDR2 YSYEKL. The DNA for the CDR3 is TGCGCCAGCAGCCACGCTGGTGGGGGGACTGAAGCTTTCTTT. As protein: CASSHAGGGTEAFF.

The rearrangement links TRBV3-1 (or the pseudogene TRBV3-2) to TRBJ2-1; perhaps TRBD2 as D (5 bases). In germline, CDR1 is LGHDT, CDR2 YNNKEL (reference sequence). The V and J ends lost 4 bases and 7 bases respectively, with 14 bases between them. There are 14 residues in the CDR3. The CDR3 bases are TGTGCCAGCAGCCTTCTTCGTTCGGGGAATGAGCAGTTCTTC. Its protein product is CASSLLRSGNEQFF.

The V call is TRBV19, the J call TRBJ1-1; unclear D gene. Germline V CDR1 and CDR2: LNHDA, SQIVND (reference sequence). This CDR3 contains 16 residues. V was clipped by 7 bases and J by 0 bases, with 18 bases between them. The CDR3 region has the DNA TGTGCCAGTACGCACGGTAGGCGGGCGATGAACACTGAAGCTTTCTTT. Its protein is CASTHGRRAMNTEAFF.